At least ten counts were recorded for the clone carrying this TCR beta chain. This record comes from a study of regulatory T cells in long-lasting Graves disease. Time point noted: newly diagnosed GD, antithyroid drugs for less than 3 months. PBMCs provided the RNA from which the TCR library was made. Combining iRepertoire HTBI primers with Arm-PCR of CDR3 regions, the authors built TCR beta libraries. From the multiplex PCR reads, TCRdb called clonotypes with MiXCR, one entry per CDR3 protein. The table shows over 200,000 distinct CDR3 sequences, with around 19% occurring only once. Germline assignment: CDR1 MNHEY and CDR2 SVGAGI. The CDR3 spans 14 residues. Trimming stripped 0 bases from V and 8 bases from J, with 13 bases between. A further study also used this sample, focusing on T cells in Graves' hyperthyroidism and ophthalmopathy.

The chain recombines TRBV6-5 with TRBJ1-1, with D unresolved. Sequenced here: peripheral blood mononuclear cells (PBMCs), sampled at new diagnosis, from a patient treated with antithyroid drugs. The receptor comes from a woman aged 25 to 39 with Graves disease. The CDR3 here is CASSYSAGREEAFF. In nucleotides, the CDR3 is TGTGCCAGCAGTTACTCGGCAGGAAGGGAAGAAGCTTTCTTT.